The 29 T cell receptor beta chains presented below share a single source sample, sequenced in a study of blood T cell repertoires in COVID-19. Clones were sequenced by immunoSEQ multiplex PCR, and TCRdb holds only the in-frame ones, with some missing. Of about 55,000 clones listed, approximately 90% are singletons. The sample consisted of peripheral blood. These receptors all come from a man aged 35 to 55 with acute or convalescent COVID-19.

The rearrangement links TRBV3-1 (or the pseudogene TRBV3-2) to TRBJ1-1; 11 nucleotides line up with TRBD1. V was pared by 5 bases and J by 4 bases, with 6 bases of the junction left unmatched. This CDR3 contains 15 residues. Germline V gene data show CDR1 as LGHDT and CDR2 as YNNKEL (reference sequence). Here the CDR3 DNA reads TGTGCCAGCAGCGCCCGGACAGGGGGCGGCACTGAAGCTTTCTTT. Its protein product is CASSARTGGGTEAFF.

The genes are TRBV27 and TRBJ2-5; 11 bases fit TRBD2. The CDR3 covers 15 residues. Germline V gene lookup returns CDR1 MNHEY and CDR2 SMNVEV (reference sequence). The V gene end was trimmed by 0 bases and the J gene end by 4 bases; junction bases not matched to a gene: 1. The DNA of the CDR3 is TGTGCCAGCAGTTTATCTAGCGGGGGGGGAGAGACCCAGTACTTC. It codes for CASSLSSGGGETQYF.

The chain carries TRBV7-9 and TRBJ2-7; 7 bases agree with TRBD2. The trim removed 7 bases at V and 3 bases at J, leaving 9 bases unmatched. The germline gives CDR1 SEHNR, CDR2 FQNEAQ (reference sequence). CDR3 length equals 14 residues. CDR3 region: CASTPPGGLYEQYF. CDR3 in DNA: TGTGCCAGCACCCCCCCGGGAGGACTCTACGAGCAGTACTTC.

The V call is TRBV6-5, the J call TRBJ1-5; 9 positions agree with TRBD1. CDR1 is MNHEY, CDR2 SVGAGI, per germline. The CDR3 spans 13 residues. J was trimmed by 2 bases and V by 10 bases; bases with no gene match: 3. This CDR3 is CATRDRGNQPQHF. The CDR3 DNA reads as TGTGCCACCCGGGACAGGGGCAATCAGCCCCAGCATTTT.

V usage is TRBV11-3 and J usage is TRBJ2-1; 9 bases fit TRBD1. This CDR3 is 15 amino acids long. Germline values: CDR1 SGHNT, CDR2 YENEEA. V gave up 5 bases and J gave up 8 bases; unmatched junction bases: 10. CDR3 nucleotide sequence: TGTGCCAGCAGCCGGGGACAGGGTGGAGGCGATGAGCAGTTCTTC. It codes for CASSRGQGGGDEQFF.

V and J are TRBV19 and TRBJ1-1, with D possibly matching TRBD1 (6 bases). With 7 bases removed from V and 1 base from J, the gap between germline ends came to 13 bases. CDR1 is LNHDA and CDR2 is SQIVND in the germline V gene (reference sequence). The CDR3 has 14 residues. CDR3 bases: TGTGCCAGTACCGCCGACAGGCGGAACACTGAAGCTTTCTTT. It specifies CASTADRRNTEAFF.

V and J are TRBV12-3 or TRBV12-4 and TRBJ1-1, with D possibly TRBD1 on 5 matching bases. Between the trimmed V and J ends, which lost 6 bases and 5 bases, there was a span of 10 bases. CDR3 length: 12 amino acids. CDR3 sequence: CASRTRGTEAFF. In nucleotides, the CDR3 is TGTGCCAGCAGGACTCGGGGGACTGAAGCTTTCTTT.

The V and J genes are TRBV2 and TRBJ1-3, with D unclear. The CDR3 extends over 13 amino acids. Trimming left V 8 bases short and J 1 base short, with 9 bases between. Germline V gives CDR1 SNHLY, CDR2 FYNNEI. This CDR3 is CASVSDSGNTIYF. CDR3 nucleotide sequence: TGTGCCAGCGTCAGCGATTCTGGAAACACCATATATTTT.

The V call is TRBV24-1, the J call TRBJ2-1; D may be TRBD1 (6 bases). The V and J ends lost 4 bases and 0 bases respectively, with 9 bases between them. The CDR3 runs to 15 residues. The germline gives CDR1 KGHDR, CDR2 SFDVKD. In nucleotides, the CDR3 is TGTGCCACCAGTGAAATGGACAGCTCCTACAATGAGCAGTTCTTC. It specifies CATSEMDSSYNEQFF.

The V and J genes are TRBV29-1 and TRBJ2-2; TRBD1 agrees at 7 bases. Germline V gene sequence: CDR1 SQVTM, CDR2 ANQGSEA. The ends lost 7 bases at V and 0 bases at J; junction bases unmatched: 2. The CDR3 is made up of 13 amino acids. The CDR3 region is CSAGTANTGELFF. CDR3 sequence (DNA): TGCAGCGCCGGGACAGCGAACACCGGGGAGCTGTTTTTT.

CDR3 sequence reads: CASSPRVGEQYF. The DNA of the CDR3 is TGTGCCAGCAGTCCCCGGGTCGGCGAGCAGTACTTC. The chain carries TRBV12-3 or TRBV12-4 and TRBJ2-7; D ambiguous. V was trimmed by 5 bases and J by 6 bases, leaving 11 bases between them. The CDR3 length is 12 residues.

This clone has a single count. This chain uses TRBV2 with TRBJ1-3, with D possibly being TRBD1 (6 bases). This CDR3 is 14 amino acids long. V lost 6 bases and J lost 0, with 9 bases in between. Germline values: CDR1 SNHLY, CDR2 FYNNEI. The CDR3, as DNA: TGTGCCAGCAGAGGGGGGGGCTCTGGAAACACCATATATTTT. Its translation is CASRGGGSGNTIYF. Supplemented by reference TRBV2 and TRBJ1-3, the full variable domain reads EPEVTQTPSHQVTQMGQEVILRCVPISNHLYFYWYRQILGQKVEFLVSFYNNEISEKSEIFDDQFSVERPDGSNFTLKIRSTKLEDSAMYFCASRGGGSGNTIYFGEGSWLTVV.

The table lists this clone with a count of one. The chain is built from TRBV6-5 and TRBJ1-2; 10 positions match TRBD1. The germline V gene has CDR1 MNHEY and CDR2 SVGAGI. This CDR3 region has 14 residues. The trim removed 6 bases at V and 7 bases at J, leaving 8 bases unmatched. CDR3 bases: TGTGCCAGCAGCGGGGACAGGGGAGACAGTGGCTACACCTTC. This gives the protein CASSGDRGDSGYTF.

The V call is TRBV6-5, the J call TRBJ1-5, with D unresolved. V lost 5 bases, J lost 1 base, and 9 bases lay in between. The CDR3 totals 14 residues. The germline gives CDR1 MNHEY, CDR2 SVGAGI. The CDR3 nucleotides are TGTGCCAGCAGTCGGGAGAGGAGCAATCAGCCCCAGCATTTT. Its protein is CASSRERSNQPQHF.

V gene TRBV7-9 combines with J gene TRBJ2-1, with a possible D match to TRBD1 (8 bases). The germline V gene encodes CDR1 SEHNR and CDR2 FQNEAQ (reference sequence). The V end was cut by 4 bases, the J end by 1 base, with 17 bases between. The CDR3 is 17 amino acids. CDR3 amino acids: CASSWPAQGGSYNEQFF. The CDR3 nucleotides are TGTGCCAGCAGCTGGCCCGCACAGGGGGGGTCCTACAATGAGCAGTTCTTC.

The genes are TRBV2 and TRBJ1-1; D is possibly TRBD1 (5 bases). This CDR3 spans 11 amino acids. Germline V gene data show CDR1 as SNHLY and CDR2 as FYNNEI. Trimming stripped 11 bases from V and 1 base from J, with 8 bases between. The DNA of the CDR3 is TGTGCCGGGGCCCCGAACACTGAAGCTTTCTTT. Translating gives CAGAPNTEAFF.

The gene calls are TRBV9 and TRBJ1-2, with a weak D call TRBD1 (6 bases). Trimming took off 4 bases at V and 4 bases at J, with 17 bases between the two ends. Germline V CDR1 and CDR2: SGDLS, YYNGEE. This CDR3 is built from 15 residues. The CDR3 DNA reads as TGTGCCAGCAGCATCTTAGCTGGGGGCCTCTATGGCTACACCTTC. Translated, it gives CASSILAGGLYGYTF. The variable domain in full, with the rest retrieved from reference TRBV9 and TRBJ1-2, is DSGVTQTPKHLITATGQRVTLRCSPRSGDLSVYWYQQSLDQGLQFLIQYYNGEERAKGNILERFSAQQFPDLHSELNLSSLELGDSALYFCASSILAGGLYGYTFGSGTRLTVV.

The chain has TRBV5-1 and TRBJ1-5; D not certain. The ends were cut back, 0 bases at V and 4 bases at J, with 5 bases in the middle. CDR1 and CDR2 (germline): SGHRS, YFSETQ. CDR3 length: 13 residues. CDR3 protein: CASSLDGNQPQHF. The CDR3 DNA reads TGCGCCAGCAGCTTGGACGGTAATCAGCCCCAGCATTTT.

The V call is TRBV19, the J call TRBJ1-2; 10 positions match TRBD1. V trimming: 11 bases; J trimming: 4 bases; junction bases outside the gene matches: 10. CDR3 length: 14 residues. Per germline, CDR1 LNHDA and CDR2 SQIVND (reference sequence). The CDR3: CASRDRGAGYGYTF. In nucleotides, the CDR3 is TGTGCCTCCAGGGACAGGGGCGCGGGCTATGGCTACACCTTC.

V usage is TRBV24-1 and J usage is TRBJ1-1, with D maybe TRBD1 (5 bases). CDR3 size: 12 residues. CDR1 KGHDR and CDR2 SFDVKD come from the germline V gene. V was shortened by 7 bases and J by 7 bases, with 12 bases between the two germline ends. The CDR3 sequence is CATSPGGGEAFF. The CDR3 DNA reads TGTGCCACCAGCCCGGGGGGGGGTGAAGCTTTCTTT.

The CDR3 nucleotides read TGCAGTGCTAGTACTTCAGGGGGCATGAACACTGAAGCTTTCTTT. Encoded protein: CSASTSGGMNTEAFF. The chain carries TRBV20-1 and TRBJ1-1, with TRBD1 matching 8 bases. The CDR3 contains 15 residues. Germline CDR1 and CDR2: DFQATT and SNEGSKA (reference sequence). The ends lost 3 bases at V and 0 bases at J; junction bases unmatched: 6.

V and J are TRBV27 and TRBJ2-3, with TRBD2 matching 8 bases. The CDR3 runs 16 residues. CDR1 MNHEY and CDR2 SMNVEV come from the germline V gene (reference sequence). J gave up 6 bases and V 8 bases, and 16 bases lay outside the gene matches. The CDR3 is CASRPGGRYPQDTQYF. CDR3 DNA sequence: TGTGCCAGCCGGCCGGGGGGGCGCTACCCCCAGGATACGCAGTATTTT.

The chain recombines TRBV4-2 with TRBJ1-1; D not certain. From germline, CDR1 is LGHNA and CDR2 YNFKEQ. V shed 1 base and J shed 7 bases, with 13 bases lying between them. This CDR3 is 14 amino acids long. The CDR3 sequence is CASSQAREVGEAFF. The CDR3, as DNA: TGTGCCAGCAGCCAAGCGCGGGAAGTTGGTGAAGCTTTCTTT.

This chain uses TRBV27 with TRBJ1-2; the match to TRBD1 covers 7 bases. V shed 6 bases, J shed 8 bases, and the junction held 12 bases outside the gene matches. Germline-derived CDR1 and CDR2 are MNHEY and SMNVEV (reference sequence). The CDR3 loop spans 14 amino acids. The CDR3 DNA reads as TGTGCCAGCAGGGAACATACGCCAGGGGGGGGCTACACCTTC. As protein: CASREHTPGGGYTF.

Within the sample, this clone is medium-sized. The CDR3 loop reads CAISEPTGQGTYEQYF. CDR3 nucleotides: TGTGCCATCAGTGAGCCCACGGGACAGGGAACCTACGAGCAGTACTTC. The chain joins TRBV10-3 to TRBJ2-7; 9 bases map to TRBD1. Trimming took 2 bases from V and 2 from J; bases not matched to a gene: 7. CDR3 size: 16 residues. Germline CDR1 ENHRY, CDR2 SYGVKD.

V gene TRBV25-1 combines with J gene TRBJ2-1; TRBD2 matches at 9 bases. CDR3 length: 14 residues. Germline loops: CDR1 MGHDK, CDR2 SYGVNS. Germline trimming cut 2 bases from V and 13 bases from J; bases unmatched to any gene: 9. In DNA, the CDR3 is TGTGCCAGCAGTGAAAGCCGGACTAGCGCGCCTCAGTTCTTC. Translated: CASSESRTSAPQFF.

The rearrangement links TRBV10-3 to TRBJ2-1; the match to TRBD2 covers 7 bases. The CDR3 loop spans 14 amino acids. Trimming at V came to 7 bases and at J to 3 bases, leaving 6 bases not matched to a gene. Germline V gene lookup returns CDR1 ENHRY and CDR2 SYGVKD. This CDR3 reads CAIKSLASYNEQFF. The DNA for the CDR3 is TGTGCCATCAAATCACTAGCGAGCTACAATGAGCAGTTCTTC.

The V gene is TRBV19, the J gene TRBJ2-1; D is possibly TRBD2 (6 bases). Trimming cost V 3 bases and J 4 bases, with 13 bases left between them. CDR1 is LNHDA and CDR2 is SQIVND in the germline V gene (reference sequence). The CDR3 loop spans 15 amino acids. In DNA, the CDR3 is TGTGCCAGTAGTATTCAGGGTAGCGGATACAATGAGCAGTTCTTC. It specifies CASSIQGSGYNEQFF.

This clone was found once. In nucleotides, the CDR3 is TGTGCCAGCAGTTACTCGATCCCGAGGAACACTGAAGCTTTCTTT. It translates to CASSYSIPRNTEAFF. J is TRBJ1-1 and V is TRBV6-2 or TRBV6-3; D uncertain. There are 15 residues in the CDR3. Looked up from germline, CDR1 is MNHEY and CDR2 is SVGEGT. V was shortened by 0 bases and J by 1 base, with 9 bases between the two germline ends.